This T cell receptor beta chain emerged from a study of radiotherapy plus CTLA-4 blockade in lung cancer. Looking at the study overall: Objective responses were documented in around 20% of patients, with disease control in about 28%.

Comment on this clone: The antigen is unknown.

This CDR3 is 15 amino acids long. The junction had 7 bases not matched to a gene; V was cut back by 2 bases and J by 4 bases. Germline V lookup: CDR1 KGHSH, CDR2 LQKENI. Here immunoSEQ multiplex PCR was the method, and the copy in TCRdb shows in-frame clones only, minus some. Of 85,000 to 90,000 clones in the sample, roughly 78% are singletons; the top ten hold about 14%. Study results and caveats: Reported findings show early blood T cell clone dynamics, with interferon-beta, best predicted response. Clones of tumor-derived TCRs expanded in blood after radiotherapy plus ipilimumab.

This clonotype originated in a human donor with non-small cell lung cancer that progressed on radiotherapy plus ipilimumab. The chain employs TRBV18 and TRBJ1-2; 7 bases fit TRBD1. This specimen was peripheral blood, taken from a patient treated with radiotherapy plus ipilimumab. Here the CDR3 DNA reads TGTGCCAGCTCACCAACACAGGGGCAGATCTATGGCTACACCTTC. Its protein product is CASSPTQGQIYGYTF.